The 2 T cell receptor beta chains below were found in one sample sequenced in a study of OX40 agonist ivuxolimab in advanced cancers. Profiled with immunoSEQ multiplex PCR; TCRdb holds only in-frame clones, not every one. The sample shows about 5,900 clones, roughly 80% of them seen only once. The sequenced sample was CD4+ or CD8+ T cells sorted from blood, obtained in a trial of the OX40 agonist ivuxolimab. These TCRs come from an adult with an advanced solid tumor such as melanoma, head and neck, liver or kidney cancer.

J is TRBJ2-7 and V is TRBV27; 9 positions match TRBD1. The CDR3 has 13 residues. Trimming removed 2 bases from V and 5 bases from J; junction bases left unmatched: 1. Per germline, CDR1 MNHEY and CDR2 SMNVEV (reference sequence). For the CDR3, the DNA is TGTGCCAGCAGTTTACGGACAGGGGACGAGCAGTACTTC. Protein product: CASSLRTGDEQYF.

V and J are TRBV18 and TRBJ1-1; the D gene is possibly TRBD1 (6 bases). V was cut by 3 bases and J by 0 bases, with 8 bases left in between. Germline loops: CDR1 KGHSH, CDR2 LQKENI. This CDR3 comprises 14 residues. CDR3 sequence: CASSPGQMNTEAFF. The CDR3, as DNA: TGTGCCAGCTCACCGGGACAAATGAACACTGAAGCTTTCTTT.